These 4 T cell receptor beta chains were sequenced from one sample in a study of blood T cell repertoires in COVID-19. Profiled with immunoSEQ multiplex PCR; TCRdb holds only in-frame clones, not every one. The repertoire has about 260,000 clones, about 87% of them found once; the top ten carry about a tenth. Sequencing input: peripheral blood. The receptor source for this set is a woman in her seventies with COVID-19, enrolled during active disease.

V and J are TRBV7-2 and TRBJ1-1; D gene uncertain. The V end was cut by 1 base, the J end by 3 bases, with 12 bases between. The CDR3 has 15 amino acids. Germline V gene lookup returns CDR1 SGHTA and CDR2 FQGNSA. The CDR3 loop reads CASSLDPGKDTEAFF. CDR3 nucleotide sequence: TGTGCCAGCAGCTTAGATCCGGGGAAGGACACTGAAGCTTTCTTT.

This clone occurred once. The V and J genes are TRBV7-9 and TRBJ1-1, with 11 bases matching TRBD1. The ends lost 4 bases at V and 4 bases at J; junction bases unmatched: 2. There are 14 residues in the CDR3. Germline CDR1 is SEHNR and CDR2 is FQNEAQ (reference sequence). The CDR3 here is CASSWGQGGTEAFF. CDR3 DNA sequence: TGTGCCAGCAGCTGGGGACAGGGGGGCACTGAAGCTTTCTTT.

The V and J genes are TRBV2 and TRBJ1-2, with D possibly being TRBD1 (5 bases). The CDR3 consists of 12 residues. CDR1 and CDR2 from the germline V gene are SNHLY and FYNNEI. The V gene lost 6 bases and the J gene lost 4 bases, with 9 bases spanning the gap. The CDR3 DNA is TGTGCCAGCAGATCGACAGTCTATGGCTACACCTTC. This translates into CASRSTVYGYTF.

The V and J genes are TRBV10-3 and TRBJ2-3; D remains unclear. The length of the CDR3 is 14 residues. V was shortened by 6 bases and J by 3 bases, with 13 bases between the two germline ends. Germline V lookup: CDR1 ENHRY, CDR2 SYGVKD. This CDR3 reads CAIRSRGETDTQYF. DNA of the CDR3: TGTGCCATCAGGTCGCGTGGAGAGACAGATACGCAGTATTTT.